This TCR beta chain was sequenced in a study of brain T cells in children with intractable seizures. Time point: blood from clinic visit 5 months post-surgery; TSC patient then seizure free. The germline CDR1 and CDR2 sequences are PRHDT and FYEKMQ (reference sequence). V dropped 3 bases and J dropped 2 bases, with 0 bases sitting between them. The CDR3 loop spans 11 amino acids. TCRdb's copy holds only in-frame clones and misses some; the assay was immunoSEQ multiplex PCR. The table has about 340,000 clones, about 93% seen once. The receptor's source is a boy under two years old with tuberous sclerosis and intractable seizures. Sequencing used peripheral blood, obtained about 5 months after surgery. The chain employs TRBV13 and TRBJ2-3; D is undetermined. In DNA form, the CDR3 reads TGTGCCAGCAGCTTCACAGATACGCAGTATTTT. Its translation: CASSFTDTQYF.